These 28 T cell receptor beta chains originate from one sample sequenced in a study of cytomegalovirus exposure and HLA in healthy donors. The PCR made use of 60 Vbeta and 13 Jbeta primers. The data were produced by immunoSEQ multiplex PCR, yet TCRdb's version contains in-frame clones alone and is incomplete. The sample carries 250,000 to 300,000 clones, 84% recorded once. The sample consisted of PBMCs. The source of these receptors is a woman aged 40 to 50 in good health and CMV-seropositive.

The rearrangement joins TRBV4-3 to TRBJ2-5; 7 bases map to TRBD1. With 4 bases clipped from V and 5 bases from J, the junction kept 7 bases outside the gene matches. Germline V gene data show CDR1 as LGHNA and CDR2 as YSLEER. The CDR3 contains 14 residues. The CDR3: CASSRTDREETQYF. The CDR3 nucleotides read TGCGCCAGCAGCCGAACAGACAGGGAGGAGACCCAGTACTTC.

The chain carries TRBV4-2 and TRBJ2-3, with TRBD2 matching over 12 bases. The J segment lost 6 bases and the V segment lost 1 base, leaving 5 bases of the junction unmatched. The CDR3 runs to 16 residues. Germline V gene lookup returns CDR1 LGHNA and CDR2 YNFKEQ. CDR3 DNA sequence: TGTGCCAGCAGCCAAGCGACTAGCGGGAGTTGGGATACGCAGTATTTT. Protein product: CASSQATSGSWDTQYF.

The chain is built from TRBV9 and TRBJ2-5, with D perhaps matching TRBD2 (6 bases). With 0 bases removed from V and 4 bases from J, the gap between germline ends came to 10 bases. The germline V gene has CDR1 SGDLS and CDR2 YYNGEE. This CDR3 is 14 amino acids long. CDR3 coding DNA: TGTGCCAGCAGCGTAGAGATCGGGGGAGAGACCCAGTACTTC. Its protein product is CASSVEIGGETQYF.

The CDR3 loop is CAWSVAGGRGNEQFF. The CDR3 DNA reads as TGTGCCTGGAGTGTAGCTGGGGGGAGAGGCAATGAGCAGTTCTTC. This chain joins TRBV30 and TRBJ2-1; the D gene is possibly TRBD2 (6 bases). The CDR3 covers 15 residues. Trimming pared 0 bases from V and 6 bases from J, leaving 15 bases between. CDR1 is GTSNPN and CDR2 is SVGIG in the germline V gene (reference sequence).

This clone was detected once. This rearrangement joins TRBV11-1 to TRBJ2-1; D possibly corresponds to TRBD2 (6 bases). Germline-derived CDR1 and CDR2 are SGHAT and FQDESV (reference sequence). CDR3 length: 18 residues. Trimming cost V 1 base and J 0 bases, with 16 bases left between them. The CDR3 is CASSLEPDSGYSYNEQFF. Here the CDR3 DNA reads TGTGCCAGCAGCTTAGAGCCCGATAGCGGATACTCCTACAATGAGCAGTTCTTC.

The sample holds one count of this clone. This CDR3 reads CASSRTLAGSYEQYF. The CDR3 DNA reads as TGTGCCAGCAGCCGAACTCTAGCGGGCTCCTACGAGCAGTACTTC. This chain uses TRBV11-2 with TRBJ2-7; 8 bases are a match to TRBD2. This CDR3 contains 15 residues. Germline CDR1 reads SGHAT; CDR2 reads FQNNGV. The V and J ends lost 5 bases and 0 bases, in that order; junction bases with no gene match: 6.

For this clone: Other DNA sequences within the sample encode an identical CDR3. The chain recombines TRBV7-9 with TRBJ2-1; possibly TRBD1 for D (5 bases). Germline V lookup: CDR1 SEHNR, CDR2 FQNEAQ (reference sequence). The V gene lost 3 bases and the J gene lost 4 bases, with 10 bases spanning the gap. This CDR3 spans 14 amino acids. The CDR3 coding sequence is TGTGCCAGCAGCTTCGACAGCTCGTACAATGAGCAGTTCTTC. It yields the protein CASSFDSSYNEQFF. Complete variable domain (other parts from reference TRBV7-9 and TRBJ2-1): DTGVSQNPRHKITKRGQNVTFRCDPISEHNRLYWYRQTLGQGPEFLTYFQNEAQLEKSRLLSDRFSAERPKGSFSTLEIQRTEQGDSAMYLCASSFDSSYNEQFFGPGTRLTVL.

V and J are TRBV9 and TRBJ1-3, with no clear D. The CDR3 spans 14 residues. V was trimmed by 2 bases and J by 4 bases, leaving 10 bases between them. In germline, CDR1 is SGDLS, CDR2 YYNGEE. CDR3 amino acids: CASSVGGQGNTIYF. CDR3 sequence (DNA): TGTGCCAGCAGCGTTGGAGGGCAAGGAAACACCATATATTTT.

The CDR3 DNA reads TGTGCCAGCAGACCCGACAGGGAGCCATCACCCCTCCACTTT. Its protein product is CASRPDREPSPLHF. This chain joins TRBV7-9 and TRBJ1-6; TRBD1 aligns across 7 bases. With V trimmed by 6 bases and J by 10 bases, 9 bases remained unmatched. Germline CDR1 reads SEHNR; CDR2 reads FQNEAQ (reference sequence). The CDR3 is 14 amino acids.

CDR3 region: CASSLIPQGSTDTQYF. The CDR3 DNA follows: TGTGCCAGCAGCTTGATCCCTCAGGGTAGCACAGATACGCAGTATTTT. V gene TRBV5-6 combines with J gene TRBJ2-3; the D gene is possibly TRBD1 (5 bases). The V gene's germline CDR1 is SGHDT and CDR2 YYEEEE. The CDR3 totals 16 residues. Trimming took 1 base from V and 0 from J, leaving 12 bases between them.

The J gene is TRBJ2-7, the V gene TRBV11-1; the match to TRBD1 covers 7 bases. The CDR3 has 15 amino acids. Germline V CDR1 and CDR2: SGHAT, FQDESV (reference sequence). The junction had 9 bases not matched to a gene; V was cut back by 6 bases and J by 1 base. CDR3 DNA sequence: TGTGCCAGCAGGAGGGACAGCGTTATTTCCTACGAGCAGTACTTC. Translating gives CASRRDSVISYEQYF. Based on the CDR3 plus reference TRBV11-1 and TRBJ2-7, the full variable domain is EAEVAQSPRYKITEKSQAVAFWCDPISGHATLYWYRQILGQGPELLVQFQDESVVDDSQLPKDRFSAERLKGVDSTLKIQPAELGDSAMYLCASRRDSVISYEQYFGPGTRLTVT.

The chain uses TRBV6-5 and TRBJ1-2, with D perhaps TRBD1 (6 bases). The CDR3 totals 14 residues. With 6 bases removed from V and 2 bases from J, the gap between germline ends came to 13 bases. CDR1 is MNHEY, CDR2 SVGAGI, per germline. CDR3 sequence (DNA): TGTGCCAGCAGGCGCACAGGGTTAAACTATGGCTACACCTTC. Translated: CASRRTGLNYGYTF.

This rearrangement joins TRBV28 to TRBJ2-5, with 7 bases fitting TRBD2. Germline V gene data show CDR1 as MDHEN and CDR2 as SYDVKM. CDR3 length: 15 amino acids. With 2 bases clipped from V and 2 bases from J, the junction kept 5 bases outside the gene matches. The CDR3 DNA follows: TGTGCCAGCAGTTTAAGAGCGGGACTACAAGAGACCCAGTACTTC. Translating it yields CASSLRAGLQETQYF.

V is TRBV6-1 and J is TRBJ2-7, with a possible D match to TRBD1 (5 bases). Germline V gene sequence: CDR1 MNHNS, CDR2 SASEGT. With 0 bases removed from V and 4 bases from J, the gap between germline ends came to 13 bases. The CDR3 is 15 residues long. In DNA form, the CDR3 reads TGTGCCAGCAGTGAAGCGCAGGGCGGAGATTACGAGCAGTACTTC. Translating it yields CASSEAQGGDYEQYF.

This chain's CDR3 is CASSLAAGTTVNEQFF. The CDR3 DNA reads TGTGCCAGCAGTTTGGCCGCCGGGACTACCGTCAATGAGCAGTTCTTC. The chain is built from TRBV28 and TRBJ2-1; 7 nucleotides align to TRBD2. The ends lost 3 bases at V and 6 bases at J; junction bases unmatched: 11. Per the germline V gene, CDR1 is MDHEN and CDR2 is SYDVKM. The CDR3 has 16 residues.

The chain carries TRBV28 and TRBJ2-1, with 7 positions matching TRBD1. CDR3 length equals 14 residues. Germline V gene lookup returns CDR1 MDHEN and CDR2 SYDVKM. The junction had 7 bases not matched to a gene; V was cut back by 3 bases and J by 8 bases. CDR3 DNA sequence: TGTGCCAGCAGTTTGCCGACAGGGCGCTATGAGCAGTTCTTC. Translating it yields CASSLPTGRYEQFF.

V gene TRBV29-1 combines with J gene TRBJ1-4; the D gene is possibly TRBD1 (5 bases). The germline V gene encodes CDR1 SQVTM and CDR2 ANQGSEA. The CDR3 is 13 residues long. The V end was cut by 4 bases, the J end by 6 bases, with 12 bases between. CDR3 nucleotides: TGCAGCGTTGGTTTTCGCAGGGATGAAAAACTGTTTTTT. Its protein product is CSVGFRRDEKLFF.

This clone was found a few times. The rearrangement uses TRBV29-1 and TRBJ2-3; D is unclear. V was clipped by 4 bases and J by 2 bases, with 4 bases between them. From germline, CDR1 is SQVTM and CDR2 ANQGSEA. The CDR3 extends over 11 amino acids. The CDR3 loop reads CSVGHTDTQYF. CDR3 nucleotides: TGCAGCGTTGGACACACAGATACGCAGTATTTT.

The chain couples TRBV7-7 to TRBJ2-5; D is possibly TRBD2 (5 bases). The CDR3 consists of 15 residues. V lost 4 bases and J 0 bases, leaving 12 bases between the germline ends. Germline V gene sequence: CDR1 SSHAT, CDR2 FNYEAQ (reference sequence). The CDR3 here is CASSSTYSDQETQYF. CDR3 nucleotide sequence: TGTGCCAGCAGCTCAACTTATAGCGACCAAGAGACCCAGTACTTC.

The chain recombines TRBV27 with TRBJ2-7, with 8 bases fitting TRBD1. The CDR3 loop spans 15 amino acids. Germline V CDR1 and CDR2: MNHEY, SMNVEV (reference sequence). V was clipped by 5 bases and J by 5 bases; unmatched bases: 11. The CDR3 loop is CASSPRDRGYNEQYF. The CDR3 nucleotides are TGTGCCAGCAGTCCCCGCGACAGGGGTTACAACGAGCAGTACTTC.

This chain connects TRBV19 to TRBJ2-5; the match to TRBD2 covers 9 bases. J was trimmed by 7 bases and V by 9 bases; bases with no gene match: 12. Germline V CDR1 and CDR2: LNHDA, SQIVND (reference sequence). CDR3 length equals 14 residues. CDR3 coding DNA: TGTGCCAGCCCCCGGACTAAGCGGGAGGTGACCCAGTACTTC. Amino acids: CASPRTKREVTQYF.

Here the CDR3 reads CASKRTSGSGETQYF. The CDR3 DNA reads TGTGCCAGTAAACGTACTAGCGGGAGCGGGGAGACCCAGTACTTC. This chain joins TRBV19 and TRBJ2-5, with 11 positions matching TRBD2. The CDR3 has 15 residues. Germline V gene lookup returns CDR1 LNHDA and CDR2 SQIVND (reference sequence). V lost 7 bases, J lost 5 bases, and 9 bases stayed unmatched. Full variable domain (outside the CDR3, taken from reference TRBV19 and TRBJ2-5): DGGITQSPKYLFRKEGQNVTLSCEQNLNHDAMYWYRQDPGQGLRLIYYSQIVNDFQKGDIAEGYSVSREKKESFPLTVTSAQKNPTAFYLCASKRTSGSGETQYFGPGTRLLVL.

The chain carries TRBV15 and TRBJ2-3; 8 bases align to TRBD2. The CDR3 loop spans 17 amino acids. With 3 bases clipped from V and 6 bases from J, the junction kept 14 bases outside the gene matches. Germline V gene lookup returns CDR1 LNHNV and CDR2 YYDKDF (reference sequence). The CDR3: CATSSSEAGVWYDTQYF. The CDR3 coding sequence is TGTGCCACCAGCAGTTCTGAAGCGGGAGTTTGGTACGATACGCAGTATTTT.

The V and J genes are TRBV19 and TRBJ1-5; no definite D call. The germline CDR1 and CDR2 sequences are LNHDA and SQIVND (reference sequence). Trimming took 3 bases from V and 4 from J, leaving 7 bases between them. This CDR3 contains 13 residues. CDR3 amino acids: CASSMIENQPQHF. The CDR3 DNA sequence: TGTGCCAGTAGTATGATAGAGAATCAGCCCCAGCATTTT. The complete variable domain, with remaining parts taken from reference TRBV19 and TRBJ1-5, reads DGGITQSPKYLFRKEGQNVTLSCEQNLNHDAMYWYRQDPGQGLRLIYYSQIVNDFQKGDIAEGYSVSREKKESFPLTVTSAQKNPTAFYLCASSMIENQPQHFGDGTRLSIL.

The rearrangement joins TRBV10-1 to TRBJ1-1, with D tentatively TRBD1 (5 bases). Germline V gene lookup returns CDR1 WNHNN and CDR2 SYGVQD (reference sequence). V shed 5 bases and J shed 1 base, with 8 bases lying between them. There are 13 residues in the CDR3. The DNA of the CDR3 is TGCGCCAGCAGTACAGGACAGAACACTGAAGCTTTCTTT. It translates to CASSTGQNTEAFF.

This clone was counted once. The CDR3 region has the DNA TGTGCCAGCAGCTTTAGCGTTGAGCAGTTCTTC. Translated, it gives CASSFSVEQFF. The gene calls are TRBV5-6 and TRBJ2-1, with D possibly TRBD2 on 5 matching bases. V was clipped by 2 bases and J by 9 bases, with 6 bases between them. The CDR3 has 11 amino acids. CDR1 and CDR2 (germline): SGHDT, YYEEEE.

The rearrangement joins TRBV6-5 to TRBJ2-7; 9 bases are a match to TRBD1. CDR1 and CDR2 from the germline V gene are MNHEY and SVGAGI. After removal of 4 bases from V and 5 bases from J, the junction contained 6 bases not matched to a gene. The CDR3 is 14 amino acids. CDR3 sequence: CASSSGTGIDEQYF. The CDR3 DNA is TGTGCCAGCAGTTCCGGGACAGGGATAGACGAGCAGTACTTC.

V is TRBV10-3 and J is TRBJ2-1; TRBD2 matches 9 bases. This CDR3 contains 14 residues. V shed 6 bases and J 4 bases; nucleotides not matched to a gene: 4. Per germline, CDR1 ENHRY and CDR2 SYGVKD. CDR3 amino acids: CAISRLAEYNEQFF. DNA for the CDR3: TGTGCCATCAGCCGACTAGCGGAGTACAATGAGCAGTTCTTC.